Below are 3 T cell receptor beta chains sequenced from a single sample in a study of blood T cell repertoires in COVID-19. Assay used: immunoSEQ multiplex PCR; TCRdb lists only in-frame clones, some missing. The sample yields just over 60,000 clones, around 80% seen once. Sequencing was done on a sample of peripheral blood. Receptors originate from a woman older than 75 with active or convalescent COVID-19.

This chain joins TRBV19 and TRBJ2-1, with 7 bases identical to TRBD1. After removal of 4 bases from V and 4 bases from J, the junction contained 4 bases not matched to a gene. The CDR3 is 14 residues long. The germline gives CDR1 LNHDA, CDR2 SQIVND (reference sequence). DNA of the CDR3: TGTGCCAGTAGTACTGGGACAGCATACAATGAGCAGTTCTTC. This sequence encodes CASSTGTAYNEQFF.

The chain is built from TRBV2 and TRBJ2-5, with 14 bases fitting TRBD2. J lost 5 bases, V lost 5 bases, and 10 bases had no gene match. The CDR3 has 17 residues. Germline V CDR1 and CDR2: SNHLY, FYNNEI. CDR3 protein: CASSRLAGGQTRETQYF. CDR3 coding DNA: TGTGCCAGCAGTCGACTAGCGGGGGGGCAGACCAGGGAGACCCAGTACTTC.

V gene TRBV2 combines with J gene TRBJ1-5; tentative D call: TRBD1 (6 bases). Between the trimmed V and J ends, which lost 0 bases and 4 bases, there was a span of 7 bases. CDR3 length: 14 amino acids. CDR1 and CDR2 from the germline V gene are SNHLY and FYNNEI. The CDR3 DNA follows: TGTGCCAGCAGTGAAGCGCAGGGGAATCAGCCCCAGCATTTT. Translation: CASSEAQGNQPQHF.